The present entry profiles one T cell receptor beta chain with its context. Its antigen is as yet unknown. The entry originates in a study of cytomegalovirus exposure and HLA in healthy donors. Although they were nominally healthy when sampled, donors likely had unrecorded immune exposures. Use of 60 Vbeta and 13 Jbeta primers characterized the PCR. The method was immunoSEQ multiplex PCR; TCRdb's version includes in-frame clones alone and lacks a portion of them. Found here are 110,000 to 150,000 clones, 73% of them singletons; the top ten hold over 13%. The CDR3 is 14 amino acids. V trimming: 7 bases; J trimming: 0 bases; junction bases outside the gene matches: 4. The V gene's germline CDR1 is GTSNPN and CDR2 SVGIG (reference sequence). Study outcomes and limitations: Presence/absence analyses rested on an assumption that sequencing depth was roughly uniform across donors.

This clonotype originated in a human donor in good health. The chain is built from TRBV30 and TRBJ1-4, with 8 bases matching TRBD1. The sample taken for sequencing was PBMCs. This CDR3 is CASVRGPTNEKLFF. The CDR3, as DNA: TGTGCCTCTGTCAGGGGGCCAACTAATGAAAAACTGTTTTTT.